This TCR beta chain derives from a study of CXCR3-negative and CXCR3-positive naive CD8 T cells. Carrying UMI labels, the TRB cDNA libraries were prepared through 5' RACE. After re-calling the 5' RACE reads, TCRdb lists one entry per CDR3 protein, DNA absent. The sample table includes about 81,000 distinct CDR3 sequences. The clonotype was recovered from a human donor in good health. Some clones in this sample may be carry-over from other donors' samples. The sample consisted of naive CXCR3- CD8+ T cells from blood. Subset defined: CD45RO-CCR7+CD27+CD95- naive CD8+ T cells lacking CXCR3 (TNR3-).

The CDR3 region is CASSHDRDWYNEQFF. This rearrangement joins TRBV4-3 to TRBJ2-1; TCRdb selects TRBD2, and the lack of DNA leaves this call unchecked. Germline loops: CDR1 LGHNA, CDR2 YSLEER. The CDR3 extends over 15 amino acids.